The 26 T cell receptor beta chains listed next were all sequenced from one sample in a study of brain T cells in children with intractable seizures. Sample time point: blood from clinic visit 5 months post-surgery; TSC patient then seizure free. Libraries were prepared by immunoSEQ multiplex PCR; TCRdb keeps only in-frame clonotypes and omits some of them. The sample includes 340,000 or so clones, about 94% seen only once; the top ten take under 7%. The source material was peripheral blood, sampled roughly 5 months after surgery. The source of these receptors is a boy less than two years old with tuberous sclerosis and intractable seizures.

The V call is TRBV5-1, the J call TRBJ2-5; a possible D gene is TRBD2 (5 bases). The CDR3 covers 13 residues. Per the germline V gene, CDR1 is SGHRS and CDR2 is YFSETQ. V was shortened by 4 bases and J by 2 bases, with 9 bases between the two germline ends. The CDR3 DNA is TGCGCCAGCAGCGGGAGTCCGCAAGAGACCCAGTACTTC. Protein sequence: CASSGSPQETQYF.

The chain employs TRBV18 and TRBJ2-1; 7 bases fit TRBD1. After removal of 3 bases from V and 2 bases from J, the junction contained 7 bases not matched to a gene. This CDR3 contains 16 residues. CDR1 and CDR2 (germline): KGHSH, LQKENI. CDR3 amino acids: CASSPSAGTAYNEQFF. In DNA form, the CDR3 reads TGTGCCAGCTCACCGTCAGCCGGGACAGCCTACAATGAGCAGTTCTTC.

The chain employs TRBV21-1 and TRBJ2-7. TRBV21-1 is a documented pseudogene. This CDR3 comprises 14 residues. As DNA, the CDR3 is TGTGCCAGCAGCAAAGAAGGATACTCCTACGAGCAGTACTTC. Translation gives CASSKEGYSYEQYF.

The V gene is TRBV6-2 or TRBV6-3, the J gene TRBJ1-5; D is ambiguous. Germline CDR1 is MNHEY and CDR2 is SVGEGT. The V and J ends lost 0 bases and 0 bases respectively, with 6 bases between them. CDR3 length equals 15 residues. The CDR3 nucleotides are TGTGCCAGCAGTTACTCAGGCGGTAGCAATCAGCCCCAGCATTTT. It yields the protein CASSYSGGSNQPQHF.

For this clone: This sample also contains other DNA sequences that code for the same CDR3. This chain joins TRBV29-1 and TRBJ1-2, with D maybe TRBD1 (5 bases). The V end was cut by 2 bases, the J end by 4 bases, with 5 bases between. The germline gives CDR1 SQVTM, CDR2 ANQGSEA. This CDR3 is 11 amino acids long. The CDR3 nucleotides read TGCAGCGTTGAAAGGGGCTATGGCTACACCTTC. Protein: CSVERGYGYTF.

The chain is built from TRBV9 and TRBJ1-1; unclear D gene. The CDR3 consists of 14 residues. V lost 3 bases and J 2 bases, leaving 11 bases between the germline ends. CDR1 SGDLS and CDR2 YYNGEE come from the germline V gene. For the CDR3, the DNA is TGTGCCAGCAGCGCCACTAATATTAACACTGAAGCTTTCTTT. It specifies CASSATNINTEAFF.

This sequence joins TRBV11-3 and TRBJ2-5; D gene ambiguous. V was clipped by 4 bases and J by 5 bases, with 8 bases between them. Germline V gene lookup returns CDR1 SGHNT and CDR2 YENEEA. The CDR3 runs to 12 residues. DNA for the CDR3: TGTGCCAGCAGCTCCTCCGGTGAGACCCAGTACTTC. This sequence encodes CASSSSGETQYF.

This rearrangement joins TRBV18 to TRBJ2-6; possibly TRBD1 for D (5 bases). This CDR3 spans 18 amino acids. Germline-derived CDR1 and CDR2 are KGHSH and LQKENI. V was pared by 5 bases and J by 0 bases, with 17 bases between. The CDR3 sequence is CASSKGAGFSSGANVLTF. As DNA, the CDR3 is TGTGCCAGCTCAAAAGGGGCAGGTTTCAGCTCTGGGGCCAACGTCCTGACTTTC.

V usage is TRBV5-5 and J usage is TRBJ1-4; D gene ambiguous. CDR3 length: 14 amino acids. The germline V gene has CDR1 SGHKS and CDR2 YYEKEE (reference sequence). Trimming removed 0 bases from V and 10 bases from J, with 13 bases in between. CDR3 sequence reads: CASSLVGVGGKLFF. The CDR3 DNA reads as TGTGCCAGCAGCTTGGTTGGTGTGGGAGGAAAACTGTTTTTT.

This clone was recorded a few times. The chain is built from TRBV24-1 and TRBJ2-5; D might be TRBD1 (6 bases). The V and J ends lost 6 bases and 3 bases respectively, with 13 bases between them. Per germline, CDR1 KGHDR and CDR2 SFDVKD. The CDR3 covers 14 residues. For the CDR3, the DNA is TGTGCCACCAGTCCCGGGACACACAAAGAGACCCAGTACTTC. As protein: CATSPGTHKETQYF.

J is TRBJ2-1 and V is TRBV6-5; TRBD2 is a possible D gene (5 bases). V was cut by 4 bases and J by 15 bases, with 25 bases left in between. The CDR3 is 15 amino acids. Germline V CDR1 and CDR2: MNHEY, SVGAGI. CDR3 sequence reads: CASSFFPEAGGRPFF. CDR3 bases: TGTGCCAGCAGTTTTTTCCCGGAGGCCGGAGGACGTCCGTTCTTC.

The V call is TRBV12-3 or TRBV12-4, the J call TRBJ1-1; a weak D match, TRBD1 (5 bases). The germline V and J ends were trimmed by 5 bases and 11 bases, with 12 bases remaining between them. The CDR3 runs 11 residues. The DNA for the CDR3 is TGTGCCAGCAGTACCGGGACGATCGCTTTCTTT. It codes for CASSTGTIAFF.

The rearrangement joins TRBV29-1 to TRBJ2-2, with D maybe TRBD1 (5 bases). CDR1 and CDR2 from the germline V gene are SQVTM and ANQGSEA. This CDR3 is 14 amino acids long. Between the trimmed V and J ends, which lost 4 bases and 2 bases, there was a span of 11 bases. The CDR3 bases are TGCAGCGTTGTATGGACAATTAACACCGGGGAGCTGTTTTTT. This translates into CSVVWTINTGELFF.

This chain joins TRBV7-9 and TRBJ2-7, with 8 positions matching TRBD2. This CDR3 comprises 17 residues. Germline-derived CDR1 and CDR2 are SEHNR and FQNEAQ (reference sequence). V dropped 4 bases and J dropped 1; count of bases not matched to a gene: 12. The CDR3 DNA reads as TGTGCCAGCAGCTCACCCACGGCGGGAGGAACATCCTACGAGCAGTACTTC. Translation gives CASSSPTAGGTSYEQYF.

The chain uses TRBV27 and TRBJ1-2; D gene unclear. The germline CDR1 and CDR2 sequences are MNHEY and SMNVEV (reference sequence). The CDR3 spans 14 residues. V was cut by 5 bases and J by 7 bases, with 17 bases left in between. DNA for the CDR3: TGTGCCAGCAGTCCAACAACCCCGTTAGGTGGCTACACCTTC. Translating it yields CASSPTTPLGGYTF.

The chain links TRBV7-3 to TRBJ2-6; 8 bases align to TRBD1. This CDR3 is built from 18 residues. Germline CDR1 SGHTA, CDR2 FQGTGA. The J segment lost 2 bases and the V segment lost 1 base, leaving 7 bases of the junction unmatched. The CDR3: CASSLIGDRLTGANVLTF. CDR3 nucleotide sequence: TGTGCCAGCAGCTTAATTGGGGACAGGCTGACTGGGGCCAACGTCCTGACTTTC.

The chain has TRBV28 and TRBJ2-7; D perhaps matches TRBD2 (5 bases). V was pared by 3 bases and J by 7 bases, with 16 bases between. The CDR3 has 14 residues. Germline CDR1 reads MDHEN; CDR2 reads SYDVKM. The CDR3 DNA sequence: TGTGCCAGCAGTTTCCTCGGGAAACCGGGTGAGCAGTACTTC. The encoded protein is CASSFLGKPGEQYF.

The rearrangement uses TRBV9 and TRBJ1-6, with D unresolved. Germline CDR1 reads SGDLS; CDR2 reads YYNGEE. CDR3 length: 17 amino acids. V gave up 9 bases and J gave up 3 bases, with 22 bases separating them. The CDR3 DNA follows: TGTGCCAACTACCACCTCCTCCGGCACAGCTATAATTCACCCCTCCACTTT. Translating gives CANYHLLRHSYNSPLHF.

This sequence joins TRBV27 and TRBJ1-6, with D possibly matching TRBD1 (5 bases). The CDR3 length is 14 residues. Trimming pared 3 bases from V and 6 bases from J, leaving 9 bases between. Germline V gene lookup returns CDR1 MNHEY and CDR2 SMNVEV (reference sequence). CDR3 in amino acids: CASSFGAINSPLHF. CDR3 in DNA: TGTGCCAGCAGTTTCGGGGCCATTAATTCACCCCTCCACTTT.

The chain combines TRBV20-1 with TRBJ2-3; TRBD1 agrees at 8 bases. The CDR3 totals 20 residues. Germline loops: CDR1 DFQATT, CDR2 SNEGSKA (reference sequence). V lost 3 bases, J lost 0 bases, and 20 bases stayed unmatched. The CDR3 loop is CSASLGQEAPKTNSTDTQYF. The CDR3 DNA reads as TGCAGTGCTAGTCTGGGACAGGAGGCCCCGAAAACAAATAGCACAGATACGCAGTATTTT.

The rearrangement joins TRBV18 to TRBJ2-1, with TRBD2 identical over 11 bases. Trimming cost V 5 bases and J 4 bases; bases outside gene matches: 4. This CDR3 comprises 15 residues. Germline loops: CDR1 KGHSH, CDR2 LQKENI. The CDR3 protein is CASSETSGNYNEQFF. The CDR3 bases are TGTGCCAGCTCAGAGACTAGCGGGAATTACAATGAGCAGTTCTTC. The full variable domain, its missing parts supplied by reference TRBV18 and TRBJ2-1, is NAGVMQNPRHLVRRRGQEARLRCSPMKGHSHVYWYRQLPEEGLKFMVYLQKENIIDESGMPKERFSAEFPKEGPSILRIQQVVRGDSAAYFCASSETSGNYNEQFFGPGTRLTVL.

The genes are TRBV5-4 and TRBJ2-3; TRBD1 aligns across 7 bases. The germline gives CDR1 SGHNT, CDR2 YYREEE (reference sequence). V lost 3 bases and J lost 9; bases outside the gene matches: 7. The CDR3 runs to 13 residues. This CDR3 reads CASSYDTGDTQYF. The CDR3 DNA is TGTGCCAGCAGCTATGACACAGGGGACACGCAGTATTTT.

The chain joins TRBV30 to TRBJ2-1, with 10 bases fitting TRBD2. Germline CDR1 reads GTSNPN; CDR2 reads SVGIG (reference sequence). CDR3 length equals 17 residues. With V trimmed by 7 bases and J by 0 bases, 12 bases remained unmatched. The CDR3 DNA sequence: TGTGCCTTCTTCGGGACTAGCGATCTGAGCTCCTACAATGAGCAGTTCTTC. It codes for CAFFGTSDLSSYNEQFF. Filled out from reference TRBV30 and TRBJ2-1, the complete variable domain reads SQTIHQWPATLVQPVGSPLSLECTVEGTSNPNLYWYRQAAGRGLQLLFYSVGIGQISSEVPQNLSASRPQDRQFILSSKKLLLSDSGFYLCAFFGTSDLSSYNEQFFGPGTRLTVL.

V gene TRBV11-2 combines with J gene TRBJ2-1; D is ambiguous. CDR3 length: 15 residues. In germline, CDR1 is SGHAT, CDR2 FQNNGV. Trimming removed 2 bases at V and 5 bases at J, with 13 bases between. The DNA of the CDR3 is TGTGCCAGCAGCTTAATCCAGCCTGATAACAATGAGCAGTTCTTC. Translation gives CASSLIQPDNNEQFF.

The V call is TRBV2, the J call TRBJ1-6; no definite D call. V gave up 1 base and J gave up 0 bases, with 4 bases separating them. CDR1 and CDR2 (germline): SNHLY, FYNNEI. CDR3 size: 15 residues. In DNA, the CDR3 is TGTGCCAGCAGTGAAGTGAGCTCCTATAATTCACCCCTCCACTTT. Protein sequence: CASSEVSSYNSPLHF.

This chain joins TRBV10-2 and TRBJ1-3, with D hard to call. The V end lost 9 bases, the J end lost 4 bases, and 13 bases lay between the germline ends. Germline values: CDR1 WSHSY, CDR2 SAAADI. CDR3 length: 13 amino acids. This CDR3 reads CASQSSPGNTIYF. The DNA of the CDR3 is TGCGCCAGTCAGTCCTCACCGGGAAACACCATATATTTT.